Presented here are 30 T cell receptor beta chains from one specimen sequenced in a study of blood T cells in healthy people across ages (dated by TCRdb to about 2015). Preparation of the library involved 5' RACE. Sequencer: Illumina HiSeq 2500. A second roughly 6 to 12 cycle PCR used a sample-barcoded 5' primer and a J-beta primer mix. The raw public data were reprocessed by TCRdb itself: fastp quality trimming at Q25, MiXCR clonotype calling, in-frame beta chains only. Rows merge per CDR3 protein into single entries with the most common DNA and genes. The sample table contains around 650,000 distinct CDR3 sequences; only one count was recorded for 40% to 45% of them. Of the sample, about 30% is held by the ten largest clones. The sample taken for sequencing was blood. Receptors were obtained from an elderly man in good health.

This clonotype has a single count. This chain links TRBV7-2 with TRBJ1-4; D remains unclear. Per the germline V gene, CDR1 is SGHTA and CDR2 is FQGNSA. Trimming cost V 1 base and J 4 bases, with 16 bases left between them. This CDR3 comprises 17 residues. This chain's CDR3 is CASSLVRVRPFNEKLFF. CDR3 in DNA: TGTGCCAGCAGCTTAGTTCGAGTTCGGCCATTTAATGAAAAACTGTTTTTT.

The chain employs TRBV25-1 and TRBJ2-2; 10 nucleotides line up with TRBD1. The CDR3 length is 17 residues. The germline V gene encodes CDR1 MGHDK and CDR2 SYGVNS. J lost 3 bases, V lost 3 bases, and 7 bases had no gene match. As DNA, the CDR3 is TGTGCCAGCAGTGATCCCCCGACAGGGGGCTACACCGGGGAGCTGTTTTTT. This codes for CASSDPPTGGYTGELFF. Complete variable domain (other parts from reference TRBV25-1 and TRBJ2-2): EADIYQTPRYLVIGTGKKITLECSQTMGHDKMYWYQQDPGMELHLIHYSYGVNSTEKGDLSSESTVSRIRTEHFPLTLESARPSHTSQYLCASSDPPTGGYTGELFFGEGSRLTVL.

The gene calls are TRBV6-2 or TRBV6-3 and TRBJ1-1, with no clear D. CDR3 size: 14 residues. The V end was cut by 6 bases, the J end by 0 bases, with 11 bases between. Germline V CDR1 and CDR2: MNHEY, SVGEGT. CDR3 residues: CASSLETVNTEAFF. The CDR3, as DNA: TGTGCCAGCAGCTTGGAAACAGTGAACACTGAAGCTTTCTTT.

The chain carries TRBV20-1 and TRBJ2-7, with D maybe TRBD2 (6 bases). Trimming stripped 0 bases from V and 7 bases from J, with 22 bases between. This CDR3 region has 16 residues. Germline V gene lookup returns CDR1 DFQATT and CDR2 SNEGSKA (reference sequence). The CDR3 loop is CSARDAGASVYNEQYF. The CDR3 DNA reads as TGCAGTGCTAGAGACGCTGGGGCTAGCGTGTACAATGAGCAGTACTTC.

This chain connects TRBV13 to TRBJ2-5; 8 nucleotides agree with TRBD2. This CDR3 region has 18 residues. Per the germline V gene, CDR1 is PRHDT and CDR2 is FYEKMQ (reference sequence). V shed 0 bases, J shed 1 base, and the junction held 10 bases outside the gene matches. The CDR3 reads CASSLGLGGAGGQETQYF. CDR3 nucleotide sequence: TGTGCCAGCAGCTTAGGCCTGGGTGGGGCGGGGGGCCAAGAGACCCAGTACTTC.

This clonotype was detected only a few times. The chain combines TRBV5-1 with TRBJ2-7, with D unresolved. Near its end, the DNA agrees better with TRBJ2-5, so the J call may be wrong. Germline-derived CDR1 and CDR2 are SGHRS and YFSETQ. This CDR3 region has 15 residues. The CDR3 region has the DNA TGCGCCAGCAGCTTGCGAGCTACCCCGCGGGAGACCCAGTACTTC. This sequence encodes CASSLRATPRETQYF.

This chain connects TRBV7-2 to TRBJ2-2, with a weak D call TRBD2 (5 bases). The CDR3 runs 14 residues. The V gene lost 2 bases and the J gene lost 5 bases, with 9 bases spanning the gap. The V gene's germline CDR1 is SGHTA and CDR2 FQGNSA. The CDR3 loop reads CASSLSGKTGELFF. The CDR3 nucleotides read TGTGCCAGCAGCTTATCCGGGAAAACCGGGGAGCTGTTTTTT.

This sequence joins TRBV12-3 or TRBV12-4 and TRBJ2-1; TRBD2 matches at 8 bases. With 11 bases clipped from V and 0 bases from J, the junction kept 6 bases outside the gene matches. The CDR3 length is 14 residues. In DNA, the CDR3 is TGTGCCCCTATAGCGGGGAGCTCCTACAATGAGCAGTTCTTC. It encodes CAPIAGSSYNEQFF.

CDR3: CASSLSGLAGEGEQFF. In DNA, the CDR3 is TGTGCCAGCAGCTTATCTGGACTAGCGGGAGAGGGTGAGCAGTTCTTC. The V and J genes are TRBV11-2 and TRBJ2-1, with 13 bases lining up with TRBD2. The CDR3 is 16 residues long. After removal of 2 bases from V and 9 bases from J, the junction contained 7 bases not matched to a gene. CDR1 and CDR2 from the germline V gene are SGHAT and FQNNGV.

The chain recombines TRBV6-2 or TRBV6-3 with TRBJ2-7, with TRBD2 identical over 9 bases. Germline loops: CDR1 MNHEY, CDR2 SVGEGT. The CDR3 is 15 amino acids. V was pared by 2 bases and J by 1 base, with 3 bases of the junction left unmatched. The CDR3 here is CASSYLLAGSYEQYF. CDR3 sequence (DNA): TGTGCCAGCAGTTACCTCCTAGCGGGGTCCTACGAGCAGTACTTC.

V usage is TRBV20-1 and J usage is TRBJ1-1; 8 bases align to TRBD1. Germline-derived CDR1 and CDR2 are DFQATT and SNEGSKA (reference sequence). CDR3 length: 12 residues. V lost 0 bases and J lost 8; bases outside the gene matches: 2. CDR3 region: CSAREGQEEAFF. The CDR3 DNA reads as TGCAGTGCTAGAGAGGGACAGGAGGAAGCTTTCTTT.

This rearrangement joins TRBV24-1 to TRBJ2-7; D is undetermined. The CDR3 totals 14 residues. Trimming took off 3 bases at V and 0 bases at J, with 8 bases between the two ends. Germline values: CDR1 KGHDR, CDR2 SFDVKD. The CDR3 region is CATSDGRSSYEQYF. CDR3 coding DNA: TGTGCCACCAGTGATGGCCGGAGCTCCTACGAGCAGTACTTC.

Only a few counts were recorded for this clonotype. The rearrangement links TRBV11-3 to TRBJ2-5; the match to TRBD1 covers 7 bases. The V gene end was trimmed by 4 bases and the J gene end by 3 bases; junction bases not matched to a gene: 2. This CDR3 has 13 residues. CDR1 and CDR2 (germline): SGHNT, YENEEA. DNA of the CDR3: TGTGCCAGCAGCTCTCAGGGGGAAGAGACCCAGTACTTC. It yields the protein CASSSQGEETQYF.

The chain couples TRBV11-3 to TRBJ2-6, with 8 bases matching TRBD1. V lost 5 bases and J lost 4; bases outside the gene matches: 13. The CDR3 spans 18 residues. Germline lookup yields CDR1 SGHNT and CDR2 YENEEA. The CDR3 protein is CASSPSYDRGTGANVLTF. As DNA, the CDR3 is TGTGCCAGCAGCCCCAGCTACGACAGGGGCACCGGGGCCAACGTCCTGACTTTC.

This clonotype was observed a few times. The rearrangement links TRBV11-2 to TRBJ2-1; D remains unclear. Germline assignment: CDR1 SGHAT and CDR2 FQNNGV. This CDR3 spans 12 amino acids. The germline V and J ends were trimmed by 4 bases and 4 bases, with 5 bases remaining between them. The CDR3 region is CASSSIYNEQFF. The CDR3 nucleotides read TGTGCCAGCAGCTCCATATACAATGAGCAGTTCTTC. The full variable domain, its missing parts supplied by reference TRBV11-2 and TRBJ2-1, is EAGVAQSPRYKIIEKRQSVAFWCNPISGHATLYWYQQILGQGPKLLIQFQNNGVVDDSQLPKDRFSAERLKGVDSTLKIQPAKLEDSAVYLCASSSIYNEQFFGPGTRLTVL.

The sample holds many counts of this clonotype. The rearrangement uses TRBV6-5 and TRBJ2-4; D gene ambiguous. From germline, CDR1 is MNHEY and CDR2 SVGAGI. The V end lost 0 bases, the J end lost 0 bases, and 12 bases lay between the germline ends. This CDR3 comprises 17 residues. Written as DNA, the CDR3 is TGTGCCAGCAGTTACTCCCCGGGCGCAGCAGCCAAAAACATTCAGTACTTC. The encoded protein is CASSYSPGAAAKNIQYF.

There are a few counts of this clonotype. This chain joins TRBV4-1 and TRBJ1-2; D may be TRBD1 (5 bases). Germline V gene sequence: CDR1 MGHRA, CDR2 YSYEKL. Trimming shortened V by 1 base and J by 3 bases, and 12 bases separated the two germline ends. The CDR3 contains 15 residues. DNA of the CDR3: TGCGCCAGCAGCCAAGCACTAGGGGCAGACTATGGCTACACCTTC. Translating gives CASSQALGADYGYTF.

The chain employs TRBV5-1 and TRBJ2-1; 9 bases align to TRBD1. There are 16 residues in the CDR3. The ends lost 4 bases at V and 4 bases at J; junction bases unmatched: 9. Germline V gives CDR1 SGHRS, CDR2 YFSETQ. The CDR3 here is CASSAVGQGGYNEQFF. CDR3 nucleotides: TGCGCCAGCAGCGCGGTGGGACAGGGTGGTTACAATGAGCAGTTCTTC.

V is TRBV12-3 or TRBV12-4 and J is TRBJ2-1, with D unresolved. V was trimmed by 6 bases and J by 0 bases, leaving 15 bases between them. The CDR3 has 16 residues. CDR3 protein: CASSPPQKPSYNEQFF. In nucleotides, the CDR3 is TGTGCCAGCAGCCCACCACAGAAACCCTCCTACAATGAGCAGTTCTTC.

This clonotype was counted only a few times. V gene TRBV4-3 combines with J gene TRBJ2-1; no reliable D call. Looked up from germline, CDR1 is LGHNA and CDR2 is YSLEER. V lost 0 bases, J lost 9 bases, and 12 bases lay in between. The CDR3 has 14 amino acids. The CDR3 coding sequence is TGCGCCAGCAGCCAAGAGGGTAGTATCGGTGAGCAGTTCTTC. It translates to CASSQEGSIGEQFF.

J is TRBJ2-3 and V is TRBV20-1; D is unclear. CDR1 and CDR2 (germline): DFQATT, SNEGSKA (reference sequence). The CDR3 runs to 16 residues. V lost 4 bases, J lost 6 bases, and 23 bases lay in between. The CDR3 nucleotides read TGCAGTGCTAAAACCCCAGATAGTACATTCTTCGATACGCAGTATTTT. Translation gives CSAKTPDSTFFDTQYF.

This chain joins TRBV18 and TRBJ2-7; perhaps D is TRBD1 or TRBD2 (5 bases each). The CDR3 is 15 residues long. CDR1 and CDR2 from the germline V gene are KGHSH and LQKENI. V lost 3 bases to trimming and J lost 0 bases, with 12 bases between them. CDR3 amino acids: CASSPQRDASYEQYF. CDR3 nucleotides: TGTGCCAGCTCACCGCAGAGGGACGCCTCCTACGAGCAGTACTTC.

Of note for this clonotype: One end of the junction is discordant with germline, which a read error may explain. The chain has TRBV7-2 and TRBJ2-1; maybe TRBD2 (6 bases). Germline loops: CDR1 SGHTA, CDR2 FQGNSA. The CDR3 contains 14 residues. The CDR3 here is CASSLRDSNNEQFF. The CDR3, as DNA: TGTGCCAGCAGCCTAAGGGACTCCAACAATGAGCAGTTCTTC. The full variable domain, completed using reference TRBV7-2 and TRBJ2-1, is GAGVSQSPSNKVTEKGKDVELRCDPISGHTALYWYRQSLGQGLEFLIYFQGNSAPDKSGLPSDRFSAERTGGSVSTLTIQRTQQEDSAVYLCASSLRDSNNEQFFGPGTRLTVL.

In this sample, this clonotype turned up many times. The V and J genes are TRBV29-1 and TRBJ2-7, with 12 bases fitting TRBD2. Germline CDR1 reads SQVTM; CDR2 reads ANQGSEA. The length of the CDR3 is 13 residues. The V gene end was trimmed by 7 bases and the J gene end by 6 bases; junction bases not matched to a gene: 7. CDR3 coding DNA: TGCAGCGCTGCGGGACTAGCGGGCAGCGAGCAGTACTTC. It yields the protein CSAAGLAGSEQYF.

This clonotype was found a few times. The V gene is TRBV20-1, the J gene TRBJ1-1, with D tentatively TRBD1 (6 bases). From germline, CDR1 is DFQATT and CDR2 SNEGSKA (reference sequence). The CDR3 loop spans 15 amino acids. The V and J ends lost 0 bases and 0 bases respectively, with 11 bases between them. This CDR3 reads CSAREERGLNTEAFF. As DNA, the CDR3 is TGCAGTGCTAGAGAAGAACGGGGGCTGAACACTGAAGCTTTCTTT.

This chain links TRBV12-3 or TRBV12-4 with TRBJ2-1, with 16 bases identical to TRBD2. The ends lost 4 bases at V and 7 bases at J; junction bases unmatched: 10. CDR3 length: 18 amino acids. The CDR3 spells CASSSGLAGGSRGNEQFF. CDR3 DNA: TGTGCCAGCAGTTCGGGACTAGCGGGAGGGTCGCGGGGTAATGAGCAGTTCTTC.

V usage is TRBV5-1 and J usage is TRBJ1-2; D is undetermined. Germline V gene data show CDR1 as SGHRS and CDR2 as YFSETQ. The CDR3 runs to 12 residues. V gave up 6 bases and J gave up 6 bases, with 12 bases separating them. CDR3 bases: TGCGCCAGCAAACGATCAGGAAATGGCTACACCTTC. It yields the protein CASKRSGNGYTF.

The J gene is TRBJ1-5, the V gene TRBV7-2; the D is unclear. V shed 0 bases and J shed 7 bases, with 7 bases lying between them. Germline loops: CDR1 SGHTA, CDR2 FQGNSA. This CDR3 has 13 residues. The CDR3 DNA reads as TGTGCCAGCAGCTTAGCGCACCACCAGCCCCAGCATTTT. Its translation is CASSLAHHQPQHF.

This rearrangement joins TRBV5-1 to TRBJ1-1; 7 nucleotides agree with TRBD1. The CDR3 covers 16 residues. The germline gives CDR1 SGHRS, CDR2 YFSETQ. With V trimmed by 2 bases and J by 1 base, 8 bases remained unmatched. CDR3 DNA sequence: TGCGCCAGCAGCTTAAACAACAGGGGAGGGAACACTGAAGCTTTCTTT. This gives the protein CASSLNNRGGNTEAFF.

This clonotype appeared a few times. The chain is built from TRBV6-6 and TRBJ2-7, with 8 bases aligning to TRBD1. The length of the CDR3 is 14 residues. Trimming removed 2 bases from V and 5 bases from J; junction bases left unmatched: 5. Germline V gene lookup returns CDR1 MNHNY and CDR2 SVGAGI (reference sequence). As DNA, the CDR3 is TGTGCCAGCAGTTACCAGGGGGCTAGCAACGAGCAGTACTTC. Residues: CASSYQGASNEQYF.